These T cell receptor beta chains were read from a single sample in a study of blood T cell repertoires in COVID-19. Profiling relied on immunoSEQ multiplex PCR, and the TCRdb table lists in-frame clones only, not all of them. This table holds about 170,000 clones, about 89% found once. Material for sequencing was peripheral blood. The origin of the receptors is a man aged 70 or older with acute or convalescent COVID-19. The CDR3 runs from the conserved cysteine through the conserved F or W. D genes are given only for firm matches. Clone size is stated in some rows and not others, as once, few, many or a class when expanded.

clone size,J gene,D gene,V gene,CDR3 DNA,CDR3 protein
few,TRBJ1-1,NA,TRBV7-2,TGTGCCAGCAGCTTACGGGGGAACACTGAAGCTTTCTTT,CASSLRGNTEAFF
NA,TRBJ2-7,NA,TRBV4-3,TGCGCCAGCAGCCAAGAGCTTACTAGAGGAACTAGCGAGCAGTACTTC,CASSQELTRGTSEQYF
many,TRBJ1-2,NA,TRBV6-2/TRBV6-3,TGTGCCAGCAGTTACTCGGAAGGGGATGGCTACACCTTC,CASSYSEGDGYTF
NA,TRBJ2-7,NA,TRBV29-1,TGCAGCGTTGAATGGGTGGACACCTACGAGCAGTACTTC,CSVEWVDTYEQYF
NA,TRBJ1-6,NA,TRBV7-3,TGTGCCAGCAGCCCCCGCGGAGGGTCCTATAATTCACCCCTCCACTTT,CASSPRGGSYNSPLHF
NA,TRBJ2-1,TRBD1,TRBV9,TGTGCCAGCAGCGTAAGGGACAGGGATGAGCAGTTCTTC,CASSVRDRDEQFF
NA,TRBJ1-2,TRBD1,TRBV9,TGTGCCAGCAGCACCGGACAGGGGGAAGGTGGCTACACCTTC,CASSTGQGEGGYTF
NA,TRBJ2-7,NA,TRBV27,TGTGCCAGCCGCTACGGGGGCGAGCAGTACTTC,CASRYGGEQYF
NA,TRBJ1-1,NA,TRBV7-3,TGTGCCAGCAGCTCCAGGGCCCGCGGCGAAGCTTTCTTT,CASSSRARGEAFF
NA,TRBJ2-3,NA,TRBV27,TGTGCCAGGCTAAGCACAGATACGCAGTATTTT,CARLSTDTQYF
NA,TRBJ2-7,NA,TRBV12-3/TRBV12-4,TGTGCCAGCAGTTTTAGCTACGAGCAGTACTTC,CASSFSYEQYF
NA,TRBJ2-5,TRBD1,TRBV5-1,TGCGCCAGCAGCGACCAGGGGGCTTCGCAAGAGACCCAGTACTTC,CASSDQGASQETQYF
NA,TRBJ1-1,TRBD1,TRBV10-3,TGTGCCATCGGGGGGACAGGAGTGAACACTGAAGCTTTCTTT,CAIGGTGVNTEAFF
NA,TRBJ2-1,TRBD2,TRBV19,TGTGCCAGTAGATCCGGGACTAGCTCAGGTGGCGAGCAGTTCTTC,CASRSGTSSGGEQFF
NA,TRBJ2-2,NA,TRBV3-1/TRBV3-2,TGTGCCAGCAGCCCGCAGTCTGCCGGGGAGCTGTTTTTT,CASSPQSAGELFF
NA,TRBJ1-1,NA,TRBV5-4,TGTGCCAGCAGCTTGGACATAGCGAACACTGAAGCTTTCTTT,CASSLDIANTEAFF
NA,TRBJ2-3,TRBD2,TRBV5-1,TGCGCCAGCAGTTTAGCGGGAGCAGTAGATACGCAGTATTTT,CASSLAGAVDTQYF
NA,TRBJ1-3,NA,TRBV28,TGTGCCAGCAGAGCCACCACCGGGGGTTCTGGAAACACCATATATTTT,CASRATTGGSGNTIYF
NA,TRBJ2-2,NA,TRBV5-4,TGTGCCAGCAGCGAACAGGGCTCCGGGGAGCTGTTTTTT,CASSEQGSGELFF
few,TRBJ1-2,NA,TRBV3-1/TRBV3-2,TGTGCCAGCAGCCAGAGGGGAGGGTTCTATGGCTACACCTTC,CASSQRGGFYGYTF
NA,TRBJ1-2,NA,TRBV7-2,TGTGCCAGCAGCGCCTCCGGGACAACTAACTATGGCTACACCTTC,CASSASGTTNYGYTF
NA,TRBJ2-3,TRBD2,TRBV30,TGTGCCTCCTCTAGCGGGAGGGCCTGGGCGGGTACGCAGTATTTT,CASSSGRAWAGTQYF
NA,TRBJ2-5,NA,TRBV10-3,TGTGCCATCAGTGAGTCGGCGGGGTGGACCCAGTACTTC,CAISESAGWTQYF
once,TRBJ2-6,NA,TRBV5-1,TGCGCCAGCAGCCCCCGCTCTGGGGCCAACGTCCTGACTTTC,CASSPRSGANVLTF
NA,TRBJ1-1,NA,TRBV7-3,TGTGCCAGCAGCCCTTACAGAGGAGGTGACACTGAAGCTTTCTTT,CASSPYRGGDTEAFF